The source of this T cell receptor (beta chain) is a study of T cells in localized non-small cell lung cancer (dated by TCRdb to 2020 to 2022). In the study overall: The study analyzed T cell repertoires of a few hundred early-stage NSCLC patients, comparing tumors and uninvolved tumor-adjacent lungs. The cohort was made up of 236 treatment-naive NSCLC patients whose localized lung tumors had been resected. Of the NSCLC patients, around 130 were male and around 97 were female, and the mean age was approximately 64 years.

On the study overall, not on this receptor specifically: Of the top 100 tumor clones, a median of approximately 60 were detected in paired uninvolved adjacent lung; approximately 30 were also among that lung's top 100. Higher blood T cell density associated with longer overall survival, while higher adjacent-lung clonality associated with shorter survival. The highest T cell clonality was observed in uninvolved tumor-adjacent lung, where clonality exceeded that of tumor, suggesting that antigenic responses were more focused in uninvolved tumor-adjacent lung. Since the design was exploratory, TCR variables were selected using unadjusted p-values with no false-discovery rate correction. Because multi-region tumor sequencing was not done, intratumor heterogeneity could not be ruled out.

V loses 6 bases, J loses 7 bases, and the germline ends lie 16 bases apart. CDR3 length: 13 amino acids, cysteine to phenylalanine. Here the CDR3 DNA is all that survives: 39 bases in frame from base 1. The immunoSEQ Assay was used to sequence TCR beta CDR3 regions from DNA. Under the source paper's analysis protocol: To compute T cell density, TCR beta template counts were normalized to usable DNA, which was estimated by amplifying housekeeping genes. The preseqR package was used to estimate richness by extrapolating to 400,000 templates for PBMC samples and to 120,000 templates for tissue samples. Clonality was defined by subtracting Pielou's evenness from one. Tissue-enriched TCRs were identified through differential abundance testing performed on productive amino-acid clonotypes, with a minimum total count of 5 and an alpha of 0.1. The Jaccard Index and the Morisita Overlap Index were used to measure how much the repertoires overlapped between compartments. TCR beta CDR3s were clustered by GLIPH together with public tetramer-defined viral CDR3s, and at least three viral sequences plus V-gene enrichment were required for viral motifs. As stored in TCRdb, this immuneACCESS dataset retains in-frame rearrangements with V and J assigned. A fraction of the clones does not appear; measured against another copy, unresolved V genes explain less than half of the discrepancy, and the remainder lacks a known reason. D and trimming were read from the DNA, whereas the V and J calls and clone size are those reported in that table. Here the sample has over a thousand clones; approximately 23% occur a single time. The ten top clones hold about 15% of the sample.

Turning to this clone: Its antigen remains unidentified. No clone much larger than this one lies a single base away; base qualities are absent.

Two independent pathologists confirmed that the uninvolved adjacent lung, which was taken at least 2 cm from the tumor margin, was free of atypia. At diagnosis, tumor, uninvolved tumor-adjacent lung and peripheral blood were collected and then preserved as a mix of FFPE and fresh-frozen material. The sequence links TRBV23-1 to TRBJ2-7; the D gene is perhaps TRBD1, from 6 matching bases. TRBV23-1 is filed as an ORF, its function uncertain. Source: normal lung tissue next to the tumor, taken before any cancer treatment. The receptor comes from a woman aged 35-75 years with stage I squamous cell lung carcinoma. The CDR3 here reads CASSPDSAREQYF. The DNA sequence follows: TGCGCCAGCAGCCCGGACAGCGCTAGGGAGCAGTACTTC.